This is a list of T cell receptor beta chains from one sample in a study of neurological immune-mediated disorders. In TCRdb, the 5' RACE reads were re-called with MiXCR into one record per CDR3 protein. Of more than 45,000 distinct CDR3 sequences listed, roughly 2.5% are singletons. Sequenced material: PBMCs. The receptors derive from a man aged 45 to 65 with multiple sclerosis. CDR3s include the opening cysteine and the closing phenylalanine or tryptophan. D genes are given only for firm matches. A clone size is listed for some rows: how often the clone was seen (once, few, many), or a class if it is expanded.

cdr3_nt: TGCGCCAGCAGCCAGGGACAGGGGGCTGGAAACACTGAAGCTTTCTTT; cdr3_aa: CASSQGQGAGNTEAFF; j_call: TRBJ1-1; d_call: TRBD1; clone_size: many; v_call: TRBV5-1
cdr3_nt: TGTGCCAGCAGTTTAGAGGGACCACCCTACGAGCAGTACTTC; cdr3_aa: CASSLEGPPYEQYF; j_call: TRBJ2-7; d_call: -; clone_size: many; v_call: TRBV12-3/TRBV12-4
cdr3_nt: TGCGCCAGCAGCCCCGCTGTTAGCGGGGGGTTAAATACGCAGTATTTT; cdr3_aa: CASSPAVSGGLNTQYF; j_call: TRBJ2-3; d_call: TRBD2; clone_size: -; v_call: TRBV5-1
cdr3_nt: TGTGCCAGCAGCGTAGCTAGGTCCACTAGCACAGATACGCAGTATTTT; cdr3_aa: CASSVARSTSTDTQYF; j_call: TRBJ2-3; d_call: -; clone_size: many; v_call: TRBV9
cdr3_nt: TGTGCCAGCAGCTTAGATCCCGGGGGCGGTGAGCAGTTCTTC; cdr3_aa: CASSLDPGGGEQFF; j_call: TRBJ2-1; d_call: -; clone_size: many; v_call: TRBV7-2
cdr3_nt: TGTGCCAGCAGCCAGGGGACAGGGTCGAACGAGCAGTACTTC; cdr3_aa: CASSQGTGSNEQYF; j_call: TRBJ2-7; d_call: TRBD1; clone_size: many; v_call: TRBV3-1
cdr3_nt: TGCGCCAGCAGCTCTAGCGGGGGGGCCACAGATACGCAGTATTTT; cdr3_aa: CASSSSGGATDTQYF; j_call: TRBJ2-3; d_call: TRBD2; clone_size: many; v_call: TRBV5-1
cdr3_nt: TGTGCCAGCAGCAACATGGGGGCCGCAGATACGCAGTATTTT; cdr3_aa: CASSNMGAADTQYF; j_call: TRBJ2-3; d_call: -; clone_size: many; v_call: TRBV7-8
cdr3_nt: TGTGCCACCAGTGATCCCGGGTACAATGAGCAGTTCTTC; cdr3_aa: CATSDPGYNEQFF; j_call: TRBJ2-1; d_call: -; clone_size: many; v_call: TRBV24-1
cdr3_nt: TGTGCCACGCACAAGACGAGGGGGATTCAAGAGACCCAGTACTTC; cdr3_aa: CATHKTRGIQETQYF; j_call: TRBJ2-5; d_call: -; clone_size: many; v_call: TRBV11-2
cdr3_nt: TGCGCCAGCAGACAACGAGGGCCCAACACTGAAGCTTTCTTT; cdr3_aa: CASRQRGPNTEAFF; j_call: TRBJ1-1; d_call: -; clone_size: many; v_call: TRBV5-1
cdr3_nt: TGTGCCAGCAGCCCAACTAGGGCCTACGAGCAGTACTTC; cdr3_aa: CASSPTRAYEQYF; j_call: TRBJ2-7; d_call: -; clone_size: many; v_call: TRBV7-2
cdr3_nt: TGCAGCGTTGAGGCTAGCGGGGGCCCCTACAATGAGCAGTTCTTC; cdr3_aa: CSVEASGGPYNEQFF; j_call: TRBJ2-1; d_call: TRBD2; clone_size: many; v_call: TRBV29-1
cdr3_nt: TGTGCCAGCAGTATACAGTTCTGGGAGCAGTACTTC; cdr3_aa: CASSIQFWEQYF; j_call: TRBJ2-7; d_call: -; clone_size: -; v_call: TRBV2
cdr3_nt: TGTGCCAGCAGCCAAGATATCGGGCAGTCCCGCTATGGCTACACCTTC; cdr3_aa: CASSQDIGQSRYGYTF; j_call: TRBJ1-2; d_call: -; clone_size: many; v_call: TRBV3-1
cdr3_nt: TGTGCCAGCAGCCAAGATGGGGGCACGCAATCTGAGACCCAGTACTTC; cdr3_aa: CASSQDGGTQSETQYF; j_call: TRBJ2-5; d_call: -; clone_size: many; v_call: TRBV14
cdr3_nt: TGTGCCAGCAGCTCCAACAGGGGGACTGAAGCTTTCTTT; cdr3_aa: CASSSNRGTEAFF; j_call: TRBJ1-1; d_call: TRBD1; clone_size: many; v_call: TRBV7-2
cdr3_nt: TGTGCCAGCAGCCATGAGACTAGCGGGGGGTACAATGAGCAGTTCTTC; cdr3_aa: CASSHETSGGYNEQFF; j_call: TRBJ2-1; d_call: TRBD2; clone_size: many; v_call: TRBV4-2
cdr3_nt: TGTGCCAGCAGCCAACTCGAGGAGCAGTACTTC; cdr3_aa: CASSQLEEQYF; j_call: TRBJ2-7; d_call: -; clone_size: medium-sized; v_call: TRBV3-1
cdr3_nt: TGTGCCAGCAGTCGGACAGGGTCGGCAGAGACCCAGTACTTC; cdr3_aa: CASSRTGSAETQYF; j_call: TRBJ2-5; d_call: TRBD1; clone_size: many; v_call: TRBV12-3/TRBV12-4
cdr3_nt: TGCGCCAGCAGCTTGCGGTCAGTCGGGTCCTACGAGCAGTACTTC; cdr3_aa: CASSLRSVGSYEQYF; j_call: TRBJ2-7; d_call: -; clone_size: many; v_call: TRBV5-1
cdr3_nt: TGTGCCAGCACCAAAGCAGGGGGCCATAGCAATCAGCCCCAGCATTTT; cdr3_aa: CASTKAGGHSNQPQHF; j_call: TRBJ1-5; d_call: TRBD1; clone_size: many; v_call: TRBV12-3/TRBV12-4
cdr3_nt: TGCAGTGCTAGGGAGTCTCGAGTGGGACCCTATGGCTACACCTTC; cdr3_aa: CSARESRVGPYGYTF; j_call: TRBJ1-2; d_call: -; clone_size: many; v_call: TRBV20-1
cdr3_nt: TGCAGTGCTCCCCCCCGGGGGGCCACCTACGAGCAGTACTTC; cdr3_aa: CSAPPRGATYEQYF; j_call: TRBJ2-7; d_call: -; clone_size: many; v_call: TRBV20-1
cdr3_nt: TGTGCCAGTGTACGGGACGCCTTCAGGGTGAACACTGAAGCTTTCTTT; cdr3_aa: CASVRDAFRVNTEAFF; j_call: TRBJ1-1; d_call: -; clone_size: many; v_call: TRBV19
cdr3_nt: TGTGCCAGCAGCTTATGGGAGAGAAGCACTGAAGCTTTCTTT; cdr3_aa: CASSLWERSTEAFF; j_call: TRBJ1-1; d_call: -; clone_size: many; v_call: TRBV7-2
cdr3_nt: TGCAGTGCTAGAGATTTCCGACAGCAAGAGACCCAGTACTTC; cdr3_aa: CSARDFRQQETQYF; j_call: TRBJ2-5; d_call: -; clone_size: many; v_call: TRBV20-1
cdr3_nt: TGTGCCAGCAGTCGCTTGACGGATGGCTACACCTTC; cdr3_aa: CASSRLTDGYTF; j_call: TRBJ1-2; d_call: -; clone_size: many; v_call: TRBV6-5
cdr3_nt: TGTGCCAGCAGCCCGACAGGCACTTTCACTGAAGCTTTCTTT; cdr3_aa: CASSPTGTFTEAFF; j_call: TRBJ1-1; d_call: -; clone_size: many; v_call: TRBV9
cdr3_nt: TGTGCCAGCAGCCCGCGGGTTAACGAAAAACTGTTTTTT; cdr3_aa: CASSPRVNEKLFF; j_call: TRBJ1-4; d_call: -; clone_size: many; v_call: TRBV11-2
cdr3_nt: TGCGCCAGCAGTCCGGAGAAGGCGATCTTCTCTGGGGCCAACGTCCTGACTTTC; cdr3_aa: CASSPEKAIFSGANVLTF; j_call: TRBJ2-6; d_call: -; clone_size: many; v_call: TRBV5-1
cdr3_nt: TGTGCCAGCAGCCAAGATACAGGGCCTGGGGGCTACACCTTC; cdr3_aa: CASSQDTGPGGYTF; j_call: TRBJ1-2; d_call: -; clone_size: many; v_call: TRBV3-1
cdr3_nt: TGCAGTGCTAGGGCGGACAGGGGGAAAGAGACCCAGTACTTC; cdr3_aa: CSARADRGKETQYF; j_call: TRBJ2-5; d_call: TRBD1; clone_size: many; v_call: TRBV20-1
cdr3_nt: TGCAGTGCTAGAGAACAGGGGGCGAGGGAAAAACTGTTTTTT; cdr3_aa: CSAREQGAREKLFF; j_call: TRBJ1-4; d_call: TRBD1; clone_size: medium-sized; v_call: TRBV20-1
cdr3_nt: TGTGCCAGCAGCTTGGCGGGACAGGGGAAGCAGCCCCAGCATTTT; cdr3_aa: CASSLAGQGKQPQHF; j_call: TRBJ1-5; d_call: TRBD1; clone_size: many; v_call: TRBV5-6
cdr3_nt: TGTGCCATCAGTGATTTCGACAGGATTCGGGTTGGGGAGTTTTTGCTGTTTTTT; cdr3_aa: CAISDFDRIRVGEFLLFF; j_call: TRBJ2-2; d_call: -; clone_size: many; v_call: TRBV10-3
cdr3_nt: TGCGCCAGCAGCTTGGGGCCGACAGGGGGAGAGACCCAGTACTTC; cdr3_aa: CASSLGPTGGETQYF; j_call: TRBJ2-5; d_call: TRBD1; clone_size: many; v_call: TRBV5-1
cdr3_nt: TGCGCCAGCAGCTTGGTGCCGGGGTACGGCACTGAAGCTTTCTTT; cdr3_aa: CASSLVPGYGTEAFF; j_call: TRBJ1-1; d_call: -; clone_size: many; v_call: TRBV5-1
cdr3_nt: TGCGCCAGCAGCGCGGCGGCCCTGGGGGCAGATCAGCCCCAGCATTTT; cdr3_aa: CASSAAALGADQPQHF; j_call: TRBJ1-5; d_call: -; clone_size: many; v_call: TRBV5-1
cdr3_nt: TGTGCCAGCAGTAACAGGGCTAGCACTGAAGCTTTCTTT; cdr3_aa: CASSNRASTEAFF; j_call: TRBJ1-1; d_call: -; clone_size: many; v_call: TRBV6-2/TRBV6-3
cdr3_nt: TGCAGCGTCCCCGACAGGGCTGAAGCTTTCTTT; cdr3_aa: CSVPDRAEAFF; j_call: TRBJ1-1; d_call: TRBD1; clone_size: many; v_call: TRBV29-1
cdr3_nt: TGTGCCAGCAGTTCCCACGGGACAGGTCCCTCCACCTACGAGCAGTACTTC; cdr3_aa: CASSSHGTGPSTYEQYF; j_call: TRBJ2-7; d_call: TRBD1; clone_size: many; v_call: TRBV28
cdr3_nt: TGTGCCAGCAGATCCCCGGGACAAATCTACGAGCAGTACTTC; cdr3_aa: CASRSPGQIYEQYF; j_call: TRBJ2-7; d_call: -; clone_size: many; v_call: TRBV28
cdr3_nt: TGTGCCAGCAGTGCTACATACCTCAATAGGCCCTACAATGAGCAGTTCTTC; cdr3_aa: CASSATYLNRPYNEQFF; j_call: TRBJ2-1; d_call: -; clone_size: many; v_call: TRBV28
cdr3_nt: TGCGCCAGCAGCTGGACGACAGGGAACTATGGCTACACCTTC; cdr3_aa: CASSWTTGNYGYTF; j_call: TRBJ1-2; d_call: TRBD1; clone_size: medium-sized; v_call: TRBV5-1
cdr3_nt: TGCGCCAGCAGCTTGTACATTGACAGCTACGAGCAGTACTTC; cdr3_aa: CASSLYIDSYEQYF; j_call: TRBJ2-7; d_call: -; clone_size: many; v_call: TRBV5-1
cdr3_nt: TGTGCCAGCAGTCTCACAGGGGTCTACGAGCAGTACTTC; cdr3_aa: CASSLTGVYEQYF; j_call: TRBJ2-7; d_call: TRBD1; clone_size: many; v_call: TRBV5-6
cdr3_nt: TGCAGTGCTAGATACCCACAGGGCTACGAGCAGTACTTC; cdr3_aa: CSARYPQGYEQYF; j_call: TRBJ2-7; d_call: -; clone_size: many; v_call: TRBV20-1
cdr3_nt: TGTGCCAGCAGCTTATTTTTTGAGGTCGAGCAGTACTTC; cdr3_aa: CASSLFFEVEQYF; j_call: TRBJ2-7; d_call: -; clone_size: many; v_call: TRBV7-2
cdr3_nt: TGTGCCAGCAGCTTATGGGAGAACACTGAAGCTTTCTTT; cdr3_aa: CASSLWENTEAFF; j_call: TRBJ1-1; d_call: -; clone_size: many; v_call: TRBV7-2
cdr3_nt: TGCGCCAGCAGCCCCGGGACTAGCTTGGAGACCCAGTACTTC; cdr3_aa: CASSPGTSLETQYF; j_call: TRBJ2-5; d_call: TRBD2; clone_size: many; v_call: TRBV5-1
cdr3_nt: TGTGCCAGCAGTTTAAGGCTTAAAGCGGGACGCAATAGCAATCAGCCCCAGCATTTT; cdr3_aa: CASSLRLKAGRNSNQPQHF; j_call: TRBJ1-5; d_call: -; clone_size: -; v_call: TRBV12-3/TRBV12-4